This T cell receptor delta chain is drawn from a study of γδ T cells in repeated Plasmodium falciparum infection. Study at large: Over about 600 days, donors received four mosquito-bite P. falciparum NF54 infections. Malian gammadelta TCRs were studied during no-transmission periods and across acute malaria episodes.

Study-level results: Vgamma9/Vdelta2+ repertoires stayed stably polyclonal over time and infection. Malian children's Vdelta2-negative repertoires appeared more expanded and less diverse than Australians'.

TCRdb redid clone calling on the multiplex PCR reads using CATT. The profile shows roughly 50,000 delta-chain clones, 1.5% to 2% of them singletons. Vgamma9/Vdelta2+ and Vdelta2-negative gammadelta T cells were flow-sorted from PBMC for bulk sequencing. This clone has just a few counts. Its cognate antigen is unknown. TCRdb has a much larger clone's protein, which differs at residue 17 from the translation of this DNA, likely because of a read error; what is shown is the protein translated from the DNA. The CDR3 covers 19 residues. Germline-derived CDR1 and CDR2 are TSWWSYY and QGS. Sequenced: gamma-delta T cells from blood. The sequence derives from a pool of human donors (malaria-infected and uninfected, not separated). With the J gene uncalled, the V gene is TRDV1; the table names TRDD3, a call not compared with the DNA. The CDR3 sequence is CALGDPSPFGRGYTDKPIF. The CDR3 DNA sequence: TGTGCTCTTGGGGACCCAAGTCCCTTCGGGAGGGGGTACACCGATAAACCCATCTTT.